This TCR beta chain was recorded in a study of T cell changes during pregnancy in multiple sclerosis. The CDR3 runs 14 residues. Trimming shortened V by 4 bases and J by 0 bases, and 8 bases separated the two germline ends. The germline CDR1 and CDR2 sequences are SEHNR and FQNEAQ (reference sequence). Only in-frame clones appear in the TCRdb table, and some are missing; sequencing was by immunoSEQ multiplex PCR. The table lists 100,000 to 150,000 clones, approximately 93% of them singletons, with 6.2% in the top ten. This TCR was recovered from a female donor with multiple sclerosis, enrolled in a pregnancy study. Sequenced here: peripheral blood, sampled before pregnancy. The chain recombines TRBV7-9 with TRBJ2-3; the D gene is possibly TRBD1 (6 bases). Here the CDR3 DNA reads TGTGCCAGCAGCTGGGGGCCCAGCACAGATACGCAGTATTTT. Protein sequence: CASSWGPSTDTQYF.